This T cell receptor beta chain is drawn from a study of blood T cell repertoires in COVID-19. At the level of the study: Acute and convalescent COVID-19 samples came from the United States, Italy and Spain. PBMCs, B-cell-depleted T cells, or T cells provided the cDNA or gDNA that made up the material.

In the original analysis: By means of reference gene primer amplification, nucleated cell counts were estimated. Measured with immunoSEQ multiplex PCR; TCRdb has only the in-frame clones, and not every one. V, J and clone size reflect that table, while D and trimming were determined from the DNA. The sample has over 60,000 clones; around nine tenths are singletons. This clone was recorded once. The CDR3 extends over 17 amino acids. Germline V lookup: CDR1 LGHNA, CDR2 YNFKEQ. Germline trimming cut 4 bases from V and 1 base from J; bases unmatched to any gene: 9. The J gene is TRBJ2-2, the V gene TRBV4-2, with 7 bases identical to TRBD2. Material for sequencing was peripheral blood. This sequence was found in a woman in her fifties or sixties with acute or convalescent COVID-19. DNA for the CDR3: TGTGCCAGCAGCCGATACCCAGCGGGGATGAACACCGGGGAGCTGTTTTTT. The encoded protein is CASSRYPAGMNTGELFF.